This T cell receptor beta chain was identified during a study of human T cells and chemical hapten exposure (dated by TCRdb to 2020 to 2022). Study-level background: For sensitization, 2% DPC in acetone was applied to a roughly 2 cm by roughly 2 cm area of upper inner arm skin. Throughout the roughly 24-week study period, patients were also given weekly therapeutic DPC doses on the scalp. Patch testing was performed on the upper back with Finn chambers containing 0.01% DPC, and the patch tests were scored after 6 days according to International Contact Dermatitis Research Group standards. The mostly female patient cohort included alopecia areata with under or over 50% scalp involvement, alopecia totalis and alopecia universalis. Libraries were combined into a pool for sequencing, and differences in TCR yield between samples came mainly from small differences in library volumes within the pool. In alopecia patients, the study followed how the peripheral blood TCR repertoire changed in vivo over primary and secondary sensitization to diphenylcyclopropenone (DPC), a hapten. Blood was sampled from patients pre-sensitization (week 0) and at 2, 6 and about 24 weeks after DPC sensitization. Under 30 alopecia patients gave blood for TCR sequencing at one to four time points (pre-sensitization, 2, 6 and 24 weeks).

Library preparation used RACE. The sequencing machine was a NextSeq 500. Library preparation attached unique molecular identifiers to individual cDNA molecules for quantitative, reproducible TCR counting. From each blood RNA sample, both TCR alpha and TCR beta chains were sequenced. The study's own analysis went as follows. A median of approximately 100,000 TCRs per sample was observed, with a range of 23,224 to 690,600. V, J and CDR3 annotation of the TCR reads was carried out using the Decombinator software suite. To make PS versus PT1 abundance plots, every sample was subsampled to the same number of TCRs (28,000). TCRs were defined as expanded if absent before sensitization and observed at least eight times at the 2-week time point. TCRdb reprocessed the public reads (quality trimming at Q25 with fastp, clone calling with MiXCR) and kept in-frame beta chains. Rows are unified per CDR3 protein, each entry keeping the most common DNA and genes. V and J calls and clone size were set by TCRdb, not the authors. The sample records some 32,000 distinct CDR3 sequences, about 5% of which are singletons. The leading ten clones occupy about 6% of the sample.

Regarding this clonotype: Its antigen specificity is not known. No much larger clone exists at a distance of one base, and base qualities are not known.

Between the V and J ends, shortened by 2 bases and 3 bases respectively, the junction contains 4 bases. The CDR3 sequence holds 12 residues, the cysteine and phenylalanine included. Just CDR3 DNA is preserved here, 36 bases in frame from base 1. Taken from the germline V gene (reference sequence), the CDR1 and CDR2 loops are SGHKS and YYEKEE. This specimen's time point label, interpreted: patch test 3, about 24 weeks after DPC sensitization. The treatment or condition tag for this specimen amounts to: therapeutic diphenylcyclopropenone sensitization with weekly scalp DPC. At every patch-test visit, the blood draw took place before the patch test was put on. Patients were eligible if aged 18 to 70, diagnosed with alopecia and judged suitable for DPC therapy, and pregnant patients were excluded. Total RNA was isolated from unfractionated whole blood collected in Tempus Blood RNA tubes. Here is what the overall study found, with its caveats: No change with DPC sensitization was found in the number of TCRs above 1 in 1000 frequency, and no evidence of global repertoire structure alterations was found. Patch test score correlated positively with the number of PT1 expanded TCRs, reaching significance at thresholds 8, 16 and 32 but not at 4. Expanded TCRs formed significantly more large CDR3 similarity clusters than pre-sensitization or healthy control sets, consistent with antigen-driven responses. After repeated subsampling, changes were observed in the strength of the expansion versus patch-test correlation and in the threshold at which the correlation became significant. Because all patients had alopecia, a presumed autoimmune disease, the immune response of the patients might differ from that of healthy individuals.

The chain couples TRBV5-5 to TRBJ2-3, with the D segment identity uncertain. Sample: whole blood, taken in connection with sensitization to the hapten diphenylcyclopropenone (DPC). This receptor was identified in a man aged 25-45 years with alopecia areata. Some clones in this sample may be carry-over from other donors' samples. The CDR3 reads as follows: CASSLETDTQYF. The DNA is TGTGCCAGCAGCTTAGAGACAGATACGCAGTATTTT.